A single sample is the source of the 32 T cell receptor beta chains below, sequenced in a study of response to subunit inactivated influenza vaccine. TCRdb re-analysed the RT-PCR reads in MiXCR, keeping a single row per CDR3 protein. This table holds under 550,000 distinct CDR3 sequences, less than 7.5% found once. The sequences come from PBMCs from blood, collected 23 months after vaccination. The source of these receptors is a man between 50 and 75 years old who received an inactivated influenza vaccine.

The table lists this clonotype with a few counts. Here the CDR3 DNA reads TGCGCCAGCAGCCCGGGACACGGTAACACCGGGGAGCTGTTTTTT. Its translation is CASSPGHGNTGELFF. The V call is TRBV5-1, the J call TRBJ2-2, with D perhaps matching TRBD1 (6 bases). Germline assignment: CDR1 SGHRS and CDR2 YFSETQ. Between the trimmed V and J ends, which lost 4 bases and 2 bases, there was a span of 12 bases. CDR3 length: 15 amino acids. The whole variable domain, remainder taken from reference TRBV5-1 and TRBJ2-2, is KAGVTQTPRYLIKTRGQQVTLSCSPISGHRSVSWYQQTPGQGLQFLFEYFSETQRNKGNFPGRFSGRQFSNSRSEMNVSTLELGDSALYLCASSPGHGNTGELFFGEGSRLTVL.

This clonotype occurred many times. The chain joins TRBV24-1 to TRBJ2-1; TRBD2 agrees at 10 bases. The junction had 13 bases not matched to a gene; V was cut back by 2 bases and J by 10 bases. The CDR3 covers 17 residues. From germline, CDR1 is KGHDR and CDR2 SFDVKD. The CDR3 here is CATSDSSSGGADGEQFF. The CDR3 bases are TGTGCCACCAGTGATTCCTCAAGCGGGGGGGCGGATGGGGAGCAGTTCTTC.

This clonotype showed up many times. The V and J genes are TRBV3-1 and TRBJ1-1, with 10 bases aligning to TRBD1. V was clipped by 7 bases and J by 4 bases; unmatched bases: 9. CDR1 is LGHDT and CDR2 is YNNKEL in the germline V gene (reference sequence). This CDR3 spans 15 amino acids. CDR3 loop: CASTTTGGGLTEAFF. CDR3 coding DNA: TGTGCCAGCACCACGACAGGGGGCGGGCTCACTGAAGCTTTCTTT.

This clonotype was seen a handful of times. The chain links TRBV3-1 to TRBJ2-7; perhaps TRBD2 as D (5 bases). This CDR3 spans 13 amino acids. The germline gives CDR1 LGHDT, CDR2 YNNKEL (reference sequence). V dropped 0 bases and J dropped 8 bases, with 11 bases sitting between them. The CDR3 DNA is TGTGCCAGCAGCCAAGACCGGCAGACTAAGCAGTACTTC. It specifies CASSQDRQTKQYF.

CDR3 sequence: CASSPRGTGSNSPLHF. The CDR3 bases are TGTGCCAGCAGCCCTCGTGGGACAGGGAGTAATTCACCCCTCCACTTT. The rearrangement uses TRBV7-2 and TRBJ1-6; 9 bases fit TRBD1. Unmatched junction bases numbered 8, after V lost 5 bases and J lost 6 bases. This CDR3 comprises 16 residues. Germline assignment: CDR1 SGHTA and CDR2 FQGNSA.

Only a few counts were recorded for this clonotype. The V and J genes are TRBV29-1 and TRBJ2-7; 9 nucleotides agree with TRBD2. Per the germline V gene, CDR1 is SQVTM and CDR2 is ANQGSEA. Trimming cost V 6 bases and J 2 bases; bases outside gene matches: 14. The CDR3 has 16 amino acids. CDR3 in amino acids: CSVRTLAGVPPYEQYF. CDR3 coding DNA: TGCAGCGTAAGAACCTTAGCGGGAGTTCCCCCCTACGAGCAGTACTTC.

The V and J genes are TRBV5-1 and TRBJ2-5; 11 bases map to TRBD2. Germline V gives CDR1 SGHRS, CDR2 YFSETQ. Trimming cost V 3 bases and J 2 bases; bases outside gene matches: 6. CDR3 length: 16 amino acids. The CDR3 region is CASSSTSGAVQETQYF. CDR3 in DNA: TGCGCCAGCAGCTCGACTAGCGGGGCCGTTCAAGAGACCCAGTACTTC.

This clonotype has a handful of counts. An end of the junction differs from the germline gene, which may be a read error. CDR3 bases: TGTGCTAGCAGTCCACAGGGAGTTGGGACCCAGTACTTC. This sequence encodes CASSPQGVGTQYF. The chain carries TRBV7-7 and TRBJ2-5, with D perhaps matching TRBD1 (6 bases). The germline CDR1 and CDR2 sequences are SSHAT and FNYEAQ (reference sequence). The CDR3 is 13 residues long.

The J gene is TRBJ2-7, the V gene TRBV20-1; 10 bases are a match to TRBD1. With V trimmed by 5 bases and J by 3 bases, 10 bases remained unmatched. Germline CDR1 and CDR2: DFQATT and SNEGSKA (reference sequence). The CDR3 spans 15 residues. The CDR3 bases are TGCAGTGCTCCCGACAGGGGGCGGGTAGGCTACGAGCAGTACTTC. Encoded protein: CSAPDRGRVGYEQYF.

The sample holds a few counts of this clonotype. The rearrangement links TRBV27 to TRBJ2-1; 10 bases align to TRBD1. The CDR3 has 15 amino acids. Losses at the gene ends were 2 bases for V and 7 bases for J; bases not matched to a gene: 5. CDR1 and CDR2 from the germline V gene are MNHEY and SMNVEV (reference sequence). CDR3 region: CASSLDRGPGNEQFF. DNA of the CDR3: TGTGCCAGCAGTTTAGACAGGGGGCCAGGTAATGAGCAGTTCTTC.

The table lists this clonotype with a few counts. The genes are TRBV20-1 and TRBJ1-6; 12 nucleotides align to TRBD1. Germline lookup yields CDR1 DFQATT and CDR2 SNEGSKA (reference sequence). V dropped 6 bases and J dropped 7; count of bases not matched to a gene: 10. The CDR3 length is 16 residues. DNA for the CDR3: TGCAGTGCGATTAACCGGGACAGGGGGCCGAATTCACCCCTCCACTTT. Translation gives CSAINRDRGPNSPLHF.

This clonotype was recorded a few times. The chain couples TRBV28 to TRBJ2-7; 12 bases are shared with TRBD1. V gave up 4 bases and J gave up 6 bases; unmatched junction bases: 7. The germline V gene encodes CDR1 MDHEN and CDR2 SYDVKM. This CDR3 contains 15 residues. The CDR3 is CASSYFGTGGAEQYF. CDR3 in DNA: TGTGCCAGCAGTTATTTTGGGACAGGGGGCGCCGAGCAGTACTTC.

The genes are TRBV20-1 and TRBJ1-5, with 8 bases aligning to TRBD1. The germline gives CDR1 DFQATT, CDR2 SNEGSKA (reference sequence). This CDR3 is built from 12 residues. Trimming took 6 bases from V and 9 from J; bases not matched to a gene: 7. The CDR3 spells CSALTGARPQHF. The CDR3 DNA follows: TGCAGTGCCCTGACAGGGGCACGGCCCCAGCATTTT.

This clonotype was counted a few times. The chain carries TRBV6-5 and TRBJ2-6; D is undetermined. The CDR3 runs 17 residues. Trimming took off 3 bases at V and 0 bases at J, with 12 bases between the two ends. Germline V CDR1 and CDR2: MNHEY, SVGAGI. Here the CDR3 reads CASSYVGRRSGANVLTF. Written as DNA, the CDR3 is TGTGCCAGCAGTTATGTAGGACGCCGCTCTGGGGCCAACGTCCTGACTTTC.

This clonotype was detected only a few times. The CDR3: CASGAQGGNQPQHF. The CDR3 DNA follows: TGTGCCAGCGGCGCACAGGGGGGGAATCAGCCCCAGCATTTT. The chain couples TRBV9 to TRBJ1-5, with 8 bases lining up with TRBD1. Germline lookup yields CDR1 SGDLS and CDR2 YYNGEE. The CDR3 consists of 14 residues. The V segment lost 7 bases and the J segment 4 bases; nucleotides outside the gene matches: 7. Full variable domain (outside the CDR3, taken from reference TRBV9 and TRBJ1-5): DSGVTQTPKHLITATGQRVTLRCSPRSGDLSVYWYQQSLDQGLQFLIQYYNGEERAKGNILERFSAQQFPDLHSELNLSSLELGDSALYFCASGAQGGNQPQHFGDGTRLSIL.

This clonotype showed up just a few times. The J gene is TRBJ2-1, the V gene TRBV6-2 or TRBV6-3; 13 positions agree with TRBD2. CDR3 length: 18 residues. Germline loops: CDR1 MNHEY, CDR2 SVGEGT. Germline trimming cut 5 bases from V and 2 bases from J; bases unmatched to any gene: 9. The CDR3 region has the DNA TGTGCCAGCAGTACCCCCTCGGGGACTAGCGGGACCTACAATGAGCAGTTCTTC. Translating gives CASSTPSGTSGTYNEQFF.

This clonotype was seen more than once but under ten times. The V and J genes are TRBV7-8 and TRBJ2-1; 11 nucleotides match TRBD1. From germline, CDR1 is SGHVS and CDR2 FQNEAQ. The CDR3 has 17 residues. Unmatched junction bases numbered 19, after V lost 10 bases and J lost 8 bases. In DNA form, the CDR3 reads TGTGCCACGACCGGACAGGGGGCACGTATCACATCCGATGAGCAGTTCTTC. Translation: CATTGQGARITSDEQFF.

This clonotype occurred many times. The rearrangement uses TRBV3-1 and TRBJ2-5; no clear D. The germline gives CDR1 LGHDT, CDR2 YNNKEL (reference sequence). This CDR3 is 14 amino acids long. Trimming cost V 1 base and J 7 bases, with 13 bases left between them. CDR3 nucleotides: TGTGCCAGCAGCCAAGGACTTCCGAAGGGGACCCAGTACTTC. Translation gives CASSQGLPKGTQYF.

V usage is TRBV27 and J usage is TRBJ2-3; the D gene is possibly TRBD2 (5 bases). CDR1 and CDR2 (germline): MNHEY, SMNVEV (reference sequence). V gave up 10 bases and J gave up 2 bases, with 13 bases separating them. The CDR3 has 13 amino acids. CDR3 sequence (DNA): TGTGCCACGGGGATTTTCGACACAGATACGCAGTATTTT. Translation: CATGIFDTDTQYF.

This clonotype has ten or more counts. V usage is TRBV11-3 and J usage is TRBJ2-1; 9 bases align to TRBD1. The V gene end was trimmed by 5 bases and the J gene end by 3 bases; junction bases not matched to a gene: 2. The CDR3 length is 14 residues. CDR1 is SGHNT, CDR2 YENEEA, per germline. This CDR3 reads CASSGQGFYNEQFF. Written as DNA, the CDR3 is TGTGCCAGCAGCGGACAGGGGTTCTACAATGAGCAGTTCTTC.

CDR3 coding DNA: TGTGCCAGCAGCCAAGCCAACTCGCGGGGGGGCGTAAAGGATACGCAGTATTTT. This codes for CASSQANSRGGVKDTQYF. V and J are TRBV4-2 and TRBJ2-3; TRBD2 agrees at 9 bases. The CDR3 length is 18 residues. CDR1 is LGHNA, CDR2 YNFKEQ, per germline. The V segment lost 1 base and the J segment 6 bases; nucleotides outside the gene matches: 14.

The rearrangement joins TRBV5-1 to TRBJ2-2; 11 positions match TRBD1. Trimming cost V 4 bases and J 7 bases; bases outside gene matches: 9. Per germline, CDR1 SGHRS and CDR2 YFSETQ. CDR3 length: 16 residues. The CDR3 loop is CASSTRTGGTGGELFF. The CDR3 region has the DNA TGCGCCAGCAGCACCCGGACAGGGGGCACCGGCGGGGAGCTGTTTTTT.

The rearrangement uses TRBV7-6 and TRBJ2-1; possibly TRBD1 for D (5 bases). V was clipped by 1 base and J by 0 bases, with 13 bases between them. CDR1 SGHVS and CDR2 FNYEAQ come from the germline V gene. There are 17 residues in the CDR3. The CDR3 here is CASSLVDTGFSYNEQFF. As DNA, the CDR3 is TGTGCCAGCAGCTTAGTGGACACCGGATTCTCCTACAATGAGCAGTTCTTC.

The rearrangement uses TRBV27 and TRBJ2-7; the D call may be TRBD1 or TRBD2 (5 bases each). From germline, CDR1 is MNHEY and CDR2 SMNVEV (reference sequence). Trimming took off 2 bases at V and 6 bases at J, with 14 bases between the two ends. The CDR3 spans 14 residues. The CDR3 region is CASSLGTQTSEQYF. CDR3 DNA sequence: TGTGCCAGCAGTTTAGGGACCCAGACGTCCGAGCAGTACTTC.

This clonotype was seen only a few times. The chain is built from TRBV4-3 and TRBJ1-2; no definite D call. CDR1 and CDR2 (germline): LGHNA, YSLEER. The V and J ends lost 0 bases and 3 bases respectively, with 5 bases between them. The CDR3 sequence is 13 residues long. As DNA, the CDR3 is TGCGCCAGCAGCCAAGATCAATACTATGGCTACACCTTC. The encoded protein is CASSQDQYYGYTF.

The rearrangement joins TRBV4-2 to TRBJ2-3; the match to TRBD2 covers 8 bases. J was trimmed by 4 bases and V by 1 base; bases with no gene match: 13. This CDR3 has 18 amino acids. Germline-derived CDR1 and CDR2 are LGHNA and YNFKEQ. For the CDR3, the DNA is TGTGCCAGCAGCCAAGTCCCTGATTTAGCGGGGATGGCAGATACGCAGTATTTT. The encoded protein is CASSQVPDLAGMADTQYF.

The rearrangement links TRBV11-1 to TRBJ2-1, with a possible D match to TRBD2 (6 bases). Germline CDR1 reads SGHAT; CDR2 reads FQDESV (reference sequence). V was shortened by 0 bases and J by 8 bases, with 14 bases between the two germline ends. The CDR3 length is 15 residues. The CDR3 loop reads CASSLALRGGDEQFF. The CDR3 DNA is TGTGCCAGCAGCTTAGCACTGCGGGGAGGTGATGAGCAGTTCTTC.

The table lists this clonotype with many counts. The V call is TRBV20-1, the J call TRBJ2-2; D not certain. Trimming removed 5 bases from V and 6 bases from J, with 13 bases in between. Germline loops: CDR1 DFQATT, CDR2 SNEGSKA (reference sequence). This CDR3 contains 13 residues. For the CDR3, the DNA is TGCAGTGCTGGGATTGTAGACGCCGGGGAGCTGTTTTTT. It is translated as CSAGIVDAGELFF.

In its sample, this clonotype was seen many times. J is TRBJ2-3 and V is TRBV7-6; the D is unclear. Per the germline V gene, CDR1 is SGHVS and CDR2 is FNYEAQ. V was trimmed by 1 base and J by 8 bases, leaving 7 bases between them. The CDR3 loop spans 12 amino acids. CDR3 residues: CASSLEARTQYF. The DNA for the CDR3 is TGTGCCAGCAGCTTAGAAGCCCGTACGCAGTATTTT.

The chain has TRBV5-5 and TRBJ2-5, with 13 bases aligning to TRBD2. V shed 3 bases and J 0 bases; nucleotides not matched to a gene: 2. CDR1 and CDR2 from the germline V gene are SGHKS and YYEKEE (reference sequence). The CDR3 spans 16 residues. CDR3 residues: CASSSGTSGDQETQYF. CDR3 nucleotide sequence: TGTGCCAGCAGCTCCGGGACTAGCGGGGACCAAGAGACCCAGTACTTC. The full variable domain, rest sourced from reference TRBV5-5 and TRBJ2-5, is DAGVTQSPTHLIKTRGQQVTLRCSPISGHKSVSWYQQVLGQGPQFIFQYYEKEERGRGNFPDRFSARQFPNYSSELNVNALLLGDSALYLCASSSGTSGDQETQYFGPGTRLLVL.

The V gene is TRBV7-9, the J gene TRBJ2-2; D uncertain. The V gene's germline CDR1 is SEHNR and CDR2 FQNEAQ (reference sequence). The V gene lost 1 base and the J gene lost 4 bases, with 7 bases spanning the gap. The CDR3 consists of 14 residues. This CDR3 reads CASSLGLVTGELFF. The CDR3 nucleotides are TGTGCCAGCAGCTTAGGCTTGGTCACCGGGGAGCTGTTTTTT.

This clonotype was recorded at least ten times. The chain combines TRBV20-1 with TRBJ2-3; 10 bases map to TRBD2. The CDR3 consists of 14 residues. CDR1 DFQATT and CDR2 SNEGSKA come from the germline V gene (reference sequence). Trimming cost V 2 bases and J 2 bases; bases outside gene matches: 1. The CDR3 coding sequence is TGCAGTGCTAGAACTAGCGGGAACACAGATACGCAGTATTTT. Amino acid sequence: CSARTSGNTDTQYF.